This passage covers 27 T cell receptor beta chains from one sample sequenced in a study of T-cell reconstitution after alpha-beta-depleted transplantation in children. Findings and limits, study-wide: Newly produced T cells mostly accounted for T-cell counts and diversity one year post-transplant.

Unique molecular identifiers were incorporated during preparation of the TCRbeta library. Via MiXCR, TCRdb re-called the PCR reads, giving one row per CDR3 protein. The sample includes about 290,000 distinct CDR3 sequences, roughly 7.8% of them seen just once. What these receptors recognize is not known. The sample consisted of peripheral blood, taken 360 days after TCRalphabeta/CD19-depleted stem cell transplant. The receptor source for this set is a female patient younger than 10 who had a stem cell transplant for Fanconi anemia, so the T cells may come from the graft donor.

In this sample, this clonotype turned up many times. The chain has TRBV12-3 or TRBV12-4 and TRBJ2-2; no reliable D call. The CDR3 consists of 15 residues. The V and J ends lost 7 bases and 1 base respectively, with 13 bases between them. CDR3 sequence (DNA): TGTGCCAGCACCCCTTCCCGGCAGAACACCGGGGAGCTGTTTTTT. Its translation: CASTPSRQNTGELFF.

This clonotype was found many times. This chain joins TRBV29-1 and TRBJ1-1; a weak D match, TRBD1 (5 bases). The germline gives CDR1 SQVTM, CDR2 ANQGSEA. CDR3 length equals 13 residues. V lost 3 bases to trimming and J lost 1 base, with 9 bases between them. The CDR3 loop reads CSVEPQGNTEAFF. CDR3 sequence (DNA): TGCAGCGTTGAGCCCCAGGGGAACACTGAAGCTTTCTTT.

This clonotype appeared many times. The DNA for the CDR3 is TGCGCCAGCAGCACTAGACTTGGCACAGATACGCAGTATTTT. Residues: CASSTRLGTDTQYF. V and J are TRBV5-1 and TRBJ2-3; possibly TRBD2 for D (5 bases). There are 14 residues in the CDR3. V gave up 4 bases and J gave up 1 base, with 10 bases separating them. Germline V lookup: CDR1 SGHRS, CDR2 YFSETQ.

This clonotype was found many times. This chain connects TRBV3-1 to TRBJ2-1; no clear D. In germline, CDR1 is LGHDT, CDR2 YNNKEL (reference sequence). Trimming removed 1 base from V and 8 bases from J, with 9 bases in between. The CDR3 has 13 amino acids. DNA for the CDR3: TGTGCCAGCAGCCAAGTTTCCAGCCATGAGCAGTTCTTC. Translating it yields CASSQVSSHEQFF.

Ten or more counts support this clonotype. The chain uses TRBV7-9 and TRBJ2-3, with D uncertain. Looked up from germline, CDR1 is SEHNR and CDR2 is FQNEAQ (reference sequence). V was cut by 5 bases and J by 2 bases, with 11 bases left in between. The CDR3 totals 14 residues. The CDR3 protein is CASSHDLITDTQYF. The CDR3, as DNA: TGTGCCAGCAGCCATGACTTAATCACAGATACGCAGTATTTT.

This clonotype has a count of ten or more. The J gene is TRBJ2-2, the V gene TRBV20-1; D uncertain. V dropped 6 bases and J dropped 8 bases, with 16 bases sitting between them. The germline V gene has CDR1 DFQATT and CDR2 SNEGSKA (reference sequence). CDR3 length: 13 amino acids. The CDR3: CSATGLRDGELFF. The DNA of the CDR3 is TGCAGTGCGACGGGCCTCCGTGATGGGGAGCTGTTTTTT.

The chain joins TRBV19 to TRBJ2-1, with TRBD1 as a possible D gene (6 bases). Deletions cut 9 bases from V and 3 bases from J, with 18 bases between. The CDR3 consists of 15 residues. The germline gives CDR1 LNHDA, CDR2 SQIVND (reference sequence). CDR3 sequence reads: CASKSSGAGYNEQFF. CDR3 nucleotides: TGTGCCAGCAAAAGCTCAGGGGCTGGCTACAATGAGCAGTTCTTC.

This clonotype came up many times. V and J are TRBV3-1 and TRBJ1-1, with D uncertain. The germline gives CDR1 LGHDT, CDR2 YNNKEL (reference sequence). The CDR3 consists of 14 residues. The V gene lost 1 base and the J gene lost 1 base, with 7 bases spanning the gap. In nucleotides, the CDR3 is TGTGCCAGCAGCCAAGGGTGGGCGAACACTGAAGCTTTCTTT. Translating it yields CASSQGWANTEAFF.

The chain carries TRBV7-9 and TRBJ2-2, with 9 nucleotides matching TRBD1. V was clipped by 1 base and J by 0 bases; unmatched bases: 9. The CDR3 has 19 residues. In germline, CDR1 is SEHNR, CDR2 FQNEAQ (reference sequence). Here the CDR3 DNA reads TGTGCCAGCAGCTTAGAACAGGGGGCCGTTTACGCGAACACCGGGGAGCTGTTTTTT. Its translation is CASSLEQGAVYANTGELFF.

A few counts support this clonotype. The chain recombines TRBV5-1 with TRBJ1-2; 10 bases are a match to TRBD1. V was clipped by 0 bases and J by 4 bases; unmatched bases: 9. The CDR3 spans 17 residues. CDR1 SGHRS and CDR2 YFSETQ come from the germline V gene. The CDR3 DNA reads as TGCGCCAGCAGCTTGGGGACAGGGGGTGTGAATGCCTATGGCTACACCTTC. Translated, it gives CASSLGTGGVNAYGYTF.

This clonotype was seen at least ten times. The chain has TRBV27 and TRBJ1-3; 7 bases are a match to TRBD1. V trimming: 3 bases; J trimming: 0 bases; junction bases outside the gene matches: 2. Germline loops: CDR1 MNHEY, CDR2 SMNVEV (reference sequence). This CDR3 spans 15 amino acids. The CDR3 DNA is TGTGCCAGCAGTTTTACAGGGGACTCTGGAAACACCATATATTTT. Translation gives CASSFTGDSGNTIYF.

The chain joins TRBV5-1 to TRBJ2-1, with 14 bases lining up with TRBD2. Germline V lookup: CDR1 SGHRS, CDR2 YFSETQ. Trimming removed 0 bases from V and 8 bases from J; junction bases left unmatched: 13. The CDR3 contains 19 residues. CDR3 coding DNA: TGCGCCAGCAGCTTGGGACTAGCGGGGGGGCCCCTTTCTGGATATGAGCAGTTCTTC. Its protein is CASSLGLAGGPLSGYEQFF.

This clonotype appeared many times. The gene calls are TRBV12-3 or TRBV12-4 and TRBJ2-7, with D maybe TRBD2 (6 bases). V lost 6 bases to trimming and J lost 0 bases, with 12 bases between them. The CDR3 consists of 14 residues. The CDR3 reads CASRAGLSSYEQYF. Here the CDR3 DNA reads TGTGCCAGCAGGGCGGGACTTAGCTCCTACGAGCAGTACTTC.

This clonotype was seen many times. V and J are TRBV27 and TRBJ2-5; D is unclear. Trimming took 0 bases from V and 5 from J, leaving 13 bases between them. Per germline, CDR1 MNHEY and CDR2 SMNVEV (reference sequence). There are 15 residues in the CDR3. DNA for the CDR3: TGTGCCAGCAGTTTATCGGCTAGAATCTGGGAGACCCAGTACTTC. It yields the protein CASSLSARIWETQYF.

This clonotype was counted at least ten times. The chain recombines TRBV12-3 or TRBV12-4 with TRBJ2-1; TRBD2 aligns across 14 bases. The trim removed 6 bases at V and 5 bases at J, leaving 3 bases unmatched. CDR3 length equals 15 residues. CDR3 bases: TGTGCCAGCAGGGGGACTAGCGGGAGAGACAATGAGCAGTTCTTC. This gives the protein CASRGTSGRDNEQFF.

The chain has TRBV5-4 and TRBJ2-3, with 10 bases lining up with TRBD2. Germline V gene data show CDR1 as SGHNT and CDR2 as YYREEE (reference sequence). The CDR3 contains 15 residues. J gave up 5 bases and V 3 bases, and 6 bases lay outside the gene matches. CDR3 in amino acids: CASSSPGLALDTQYF. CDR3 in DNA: TGTGCCAGCAGCTCTCCGGGACTAGCGTTAGATACGCAGTATTTT.

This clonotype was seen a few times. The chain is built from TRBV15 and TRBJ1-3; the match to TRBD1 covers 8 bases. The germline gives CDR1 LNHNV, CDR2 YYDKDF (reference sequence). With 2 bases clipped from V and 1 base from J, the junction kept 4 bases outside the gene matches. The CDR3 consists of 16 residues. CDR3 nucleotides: TGTGCCACCAGCAGATCCGGGACAGGATCTGGAAACACCATATATTTT. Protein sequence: CATSRSGTGSGNTIYF.

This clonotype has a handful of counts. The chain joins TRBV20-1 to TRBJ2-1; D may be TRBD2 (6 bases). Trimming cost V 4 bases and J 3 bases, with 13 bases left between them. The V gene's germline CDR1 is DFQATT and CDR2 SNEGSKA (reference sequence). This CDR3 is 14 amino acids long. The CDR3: CSANQGGLYNEQFF. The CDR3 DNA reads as TGCAGTGCTAATCAGGGAGGACTCTACAATGAGCAGTTCTTC.

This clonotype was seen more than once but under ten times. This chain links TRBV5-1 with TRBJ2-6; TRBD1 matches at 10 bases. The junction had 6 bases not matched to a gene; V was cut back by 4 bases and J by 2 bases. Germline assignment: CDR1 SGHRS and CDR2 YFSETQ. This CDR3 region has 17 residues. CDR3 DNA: TGCGCCAGCAGCAACCCCGGACAGGGGGCTGGGGCCAACGTCCTGACTTTC. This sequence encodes CASSNPGQGAGANVLTF. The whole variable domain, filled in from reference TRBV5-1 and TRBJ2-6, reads KAGVTQTPRYLIKTRGQQVTLSCSPISGHRSVSWYQQTPGQGLQFLFEYFSETQRNKGNFPGRFSGRQFSNSRSEMNVSTLELGDSALYLCASSNPGQGAGANVLTFGAGSRLTVL.

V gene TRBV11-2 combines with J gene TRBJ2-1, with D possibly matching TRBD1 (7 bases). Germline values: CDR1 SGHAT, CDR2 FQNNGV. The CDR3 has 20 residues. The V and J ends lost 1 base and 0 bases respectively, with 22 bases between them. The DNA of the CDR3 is TGTGCCAGCAGCTTAGGCCCCCTTACTAGCAGGGGGAACTCCTACAATGAGCAGTTCTTC. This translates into CASSLGPLTSRGNSYNEQFF.

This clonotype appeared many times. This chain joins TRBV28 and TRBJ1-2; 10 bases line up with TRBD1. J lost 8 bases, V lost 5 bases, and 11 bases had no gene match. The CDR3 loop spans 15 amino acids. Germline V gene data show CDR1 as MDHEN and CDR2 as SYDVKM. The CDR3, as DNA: TGTGCCAGCAGTCCTGCTCCGGGACAGGGGAGGGGCTACACCTTC. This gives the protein CASSPAPGQGRGYTF.

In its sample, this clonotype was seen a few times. CDR3 protein: CASITEGETQYF. In DNA form, the CDR3 reads TGTGCCAGCATCACAGAGGGAGAGACCCAGTACTTC. The chain joins TRBV6-1 to TRBJ2-5; D might be TRBD2 (5 bases). V was cut by 7 bases and J by 4 bases, with 10 bases left in between. This CDR3 is built from 12 residues. Per the germline V gene, CDR1 is MNHNS and CDR2 is SASEGT.

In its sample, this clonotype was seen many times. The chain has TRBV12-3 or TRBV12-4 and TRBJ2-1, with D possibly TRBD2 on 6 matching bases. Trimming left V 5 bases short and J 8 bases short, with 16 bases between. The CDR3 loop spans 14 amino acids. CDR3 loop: CASSPGAGGYEQFF. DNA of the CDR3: TGTGCCAGCAGTCCTGGCGCCGGAGGGTATGAGCAGTTCTTC.

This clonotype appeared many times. The CDR3 loop reads CATSRGMRGIVRHTEAFF. Here the CDR3 DNA reads TGTGCCACCAGCAGAGGGATGCGGGGTATCGTCAGACACACTGAAGCTTTCTTT. The V and J genes are TRBV15 and TRBJ1-1; the D is unclear. This CDR3 region has 18 residues. Germline V lookup: CDR1 LNHNV, CDR2 YYDKDF (reference sequence). The V end was cut by 1 base, the J end by 3 bases, with 21 bases between.

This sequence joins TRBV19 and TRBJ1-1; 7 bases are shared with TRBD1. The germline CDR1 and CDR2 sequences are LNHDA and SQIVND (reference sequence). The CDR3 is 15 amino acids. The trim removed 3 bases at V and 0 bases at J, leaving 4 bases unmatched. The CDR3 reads CASSIWDSLNTEAFF. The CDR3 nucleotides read TGTGCCAGTAGTATTTGGGACAGTCTGAACACTGAAGCTTTCTTT.

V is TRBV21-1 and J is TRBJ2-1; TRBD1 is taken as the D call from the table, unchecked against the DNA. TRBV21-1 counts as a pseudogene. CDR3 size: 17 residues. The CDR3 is CASSPPRDVPSYNEQFF. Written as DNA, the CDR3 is TGTGCCAGCAGCCCCCCCCGGGACGTCCCTTCCTACAATGAGCAGTTCTTC.

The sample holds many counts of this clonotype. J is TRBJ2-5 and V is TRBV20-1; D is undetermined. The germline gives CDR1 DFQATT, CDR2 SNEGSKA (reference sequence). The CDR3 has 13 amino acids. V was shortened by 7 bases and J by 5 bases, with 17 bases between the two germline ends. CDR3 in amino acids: CSVTGPTWETQYF. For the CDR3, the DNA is TGCAGTGTCACCGGGCCGACCTGGGAGACCCAGTACTTC.